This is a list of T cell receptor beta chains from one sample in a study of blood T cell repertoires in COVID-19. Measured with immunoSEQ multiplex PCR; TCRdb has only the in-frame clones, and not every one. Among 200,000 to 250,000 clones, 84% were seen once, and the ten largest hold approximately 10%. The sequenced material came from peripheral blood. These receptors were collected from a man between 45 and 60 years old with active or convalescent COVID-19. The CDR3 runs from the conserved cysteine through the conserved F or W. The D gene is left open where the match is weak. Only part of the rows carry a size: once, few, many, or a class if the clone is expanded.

cdr3_aa: CSARAGTEAFF
cdr3_nt: TGCAGTGCTAGGGCAGGGACTGAAGCTTTCTTT
v_call: TRBV20-1
d_call: -
clone_size: -
j_call: TRBJ1-1

cdr3_aa: CASSQGGLAYNEQFF
cdr3_nt: TGTGCCAGCAGCCAAGGGGGACTAGCCTACAATGAGCAGTTCTTC
v_call: TRBV3-1/TRBV3-2
d_call: TRBD2
clone_size: -
j_call: TRBJ2-1

cdr3_aa: CASSLLTGAGYEQYF
cdr3_nt: TGCGCCAGCAGCTTACTTACAGGGGCGGGCTACGAGCAGTACTTC
v_call: TRBV5-1
d_call: TRBD1
clone_size: -
j_call: TRBJ2-7

cdr3_aa: CASSRGSVGETQYF
cdr3_nt: TGTGCCAGCAGCCGGGGATCGGTGGGAGAGACCCAGTACTTC
v_call: TRBV5-6
d_call: -
clone_size: once
j_call: TRBJ2-5

cdr3_aa: CASSHPDSPYSNQPQHF
cdr3_nt: TGTGCCAGCAGCCACCCGGACAGTCCTTATAGCAATCAGCCCCAGCATTTT
v_call: TRBV3-1/TRBV3-2
d_call: -
clone_size: -
j_call: TRBJ1-5

cdr3_aa: CASSKLPWRSNQPQHF
cdr3_nt: TGTGCCAGCAGCAAGCTTCCGTGGAGGAGCAATCAGCCCCAGCATTTT
v_call: TRBV28
d_call: -
clone_size: -
j_call: TRBJ1-5

cdr3_aa: CASSPPSSQETQYF
cdr3_nt: TGTGCCAGCAGTCCCCCAAGTAGTCAAGAGACCCAGTACTTC
v_call: TRBV28
d_call: -
clone_size: -
j_call: TRBJ2-5

cdr3_aa: CASSFLTGAPKNEQFF
cdr3_nt: TGTGCCAGCAGCTTCCTGACAGGGGCCCCTAAAAATGAGCAGTTCTTC
v_call: TRBV5-5
d_call: TRBD1
clone_size: -
j_call: TRBJ2-1

cdr3_aa: CASSYNRGVTDTQYF
cdr3_nt: TGTGCCAGCAGCTATAACAGGGGGGTGACAGATACGCAGTATTTT
v_call: TRBV7-2
d_call: TRBD1
clone_size: -
j_call: TRBJ2-3

cdr3_aa: CACRDVTGSYNEQFF
cdr3_nt: TGTGCCTGTCGAGATGTGACAGGGTCCTACAATGAGCAGTTCTTC
v_call: TRBV30
d_call: TRBD1
clone_size: few
j_call: TRBJ2-1